The clone carrying this TCR beta chain was observed a few times. TCRdb independently ran MiXCR on the RT-PCR reads; one entry per CDR3 protein. This sample yields hundreds of thousands of distinct CDR3 sequences, of which around 16% are seen a single time; 7.2% belongs to the top ten. The sample comes from a study of patients and donors after allogeneic stem cell transplantation. The ends were cut back, 0 bases at V and 1 base at J, with 9 bases in the middle. CDR1 is MNHEY and CDR2 is SVGAGI in the germline V gene. This CDR3 spans 15 amino acids. The V and J genes are TRBV6-5 and TRBJ1-1, with D possibly matching TRBD1 (6 bases). What was sequenced was blood, either unsorted or a sorted T cell fraction (not recorded which). The clonotype was recovered from a human donor who was either an allogeneic HSCT recipient or a stem cell or donor lymphocyte infusion donor (not recorded which). It is not recorded whose cells these are; they may come from a transplant donor. CDR3 in amino acids: CASSYSTGKNTEAFF. The DNA for the CDR3 is TGTGCCAGCAGTTACTCCACAGGGAAGAACACTGAAGCTTTCTTT.